This T cell receptor beta chain was captured in a study of blood T cell repertoires in COVID-19 (dated by TCRdb to 2018 to 2020). Regarding the study in general: Collaborator samples came from the United States, Italy and Spain and covered acute and convalescent phases of COVID-19. The material from the prospective study consisted of cDNA or gDNA derived from T cells, B-cell-depleted T cells, or PBMCs. Deeply sampled blood TCRbeta repertoires from subjects exposed to, actively infected with, or recovered from COVID-19 were included in the dataset. A freely available public database, intended as a resource for researchers studying the immune response to SARS-CoV-2, is where the repertoires were released. The samples were drawn from the first 160 participants of the ongoing ImmuneRACE study and from 950 to 1,500 subjects provided by 6 global collaborators. Sample metadata almost always included a de-identified subject ID, COVID-19 status, age in years and sex. Where HLA class I and class II types were available, the types were taken from metadata supplied by the sample provider, not from assay-based typing.

About this clone: Its target antigen remains unknown. No qualities accompany the bases; no much larger clone lies one base away.

TCRbeta CDR3 regions were amplified from genomic DNA using the immunoSEQ Assay, a bias-controlled multiplex PCR. Per the source publication's procedure: Within the assay, amplification of reference gene primers was used to estimate how many nucleated cells each sample contained. To quantify the absolute abundance of each unique TCRbeta CDR3 rearrangement, sequence reads were collapsed and filtered. Productive Simpson clonality was computed per sample as the square root of Simpson's diversity index over productive rearrangements. Not all clones reach the TCRdb copy of this immuneACCESS table, which keeps in-frame sequences only. Checked studies attribute under half of the gap to unresolved V genes and leave the rest unexplained. The DNA was the basis for D and trimming; V, J and clone size are from that table. This sample is represented by approximately 360,000 clones; 90% of them were singletons. The ten biggest clones cover around 7% of the sample.

The collaborating institutions used their own protocols to collect whole blood in K2EDTA tubes. Collaborator samples were shipped for TCRbeta analysis as frozen whole blood, isolated PBMCs, or DNA extracted from either sample type. General conclusions and limits of the study: How much clinical and demographic metadata was included differed by source and by participant, and the metadata was provided uncurated.

Sequenced sample: peripheral blood. The TCR was taken from a man between 18 and 29 years old with active or convalescent COVID-19.

For the CDR3, the sequence is CAISGGEVYQPQHF. The sequenced DNA: TGTGCCATCAGTGGAGGGGAGGTGTACCAGCCCCAGCATTTT. The chain is encoded by TRBV10-3 joined to TRBJ1-5; the D segment could be TRBD1, given 5 matching bases. The germline V gene sets CDR1 to ENHRY and CDR2 to SYGVKD. The CDR3 runs 14 residues from the cysteine to the phenylalanine. Kept here is only the CDR3 DNA, which spans 42 bases and is read in frame from base 1. V and J lose 4 bases and 7 bases, and a span of 14 bases separates them.